This T cell receptor beta chain was recorded in a study of cytomegalovirus exposure and HLA in healthy donors. The study's findings and limits: Through in vitro validation, a few CMV-associated chains were shown to be specific for CMV antigens. Fewer N-insertions than the roughly 670-donor mean were reportedly shown by an Asian-associated ancestry cluster in a later analysis.

Concerning this clone: What it binds is unknown.

This PCR relied on a set of 60 Vbeta primers and 13 Jbeta primers. The repertoire was sequenced with immunoSEQ multiplex PCR; TCRdb's copy has only in-frame clones and lacks some. The sample table includes under 200,000 clones. The germline CDR1 and CDR2 sequences are LGHNA and YNFKEQ. This CDR3 has 17 residues. With V trimmed by 1 base and J by 7 bases, 11 bases remained unmatched. The chain joins TRBV4-2 to TRBJ1-5, with 9 bases that match TRBD1. The sequenced sample was PBMCs. The source of this sequence is a young woman in good health and CMV-seropositive. CDR3 loop: CASSQGDGQGIRQPQHF. CDR3 DNA: TGTGCCAGCAGCCAAGGAGACGGACAGGGGATCCGACAGCCCCAGCATTTT.